This T cell receptor (beta chain) was identified in a study of OX40 agonist ivuxolimab in advanced cancers. Regarding the study as a whole: Normalized expansion of T-cell clones was also low for some nonresponders.

The data were produced by immunoSEQ multiplex PCR, yet TCRdb's version contains in-frame clones alone and is incomplete. The table lists some 100,000 clones, around 89% of them singletons. CDR1 MNHEY and CDR2 SMNVEV come from the germline V gene (reference sequence). This CDR3 has 14 amino acids. The V gene lost 5 bases and the J gene lost 7 bases, with 14 bases spanning the gap. Concerning this clone itself: The antigen is undetermined.

Prior autoimmune disease or systemic immunosuppression barred patients. The sample in question was CD4+ or CD8+ T cells sorted from blood, obtained in a trial of the OX40 agonist ivuxolimab. This receptor was identified in an adult with an advanced solid tumor such as melanoma, head and neck, liver or kidney cancer. This sequence joins TRBV27 and TRBJ1-4, with D tentatively TRBD1 (5 bases). CDR3 residues: CASSTRGMSEKLFF. The CDR3 coding sequence is TGTGCCAGCAGTACCCGGGGGATGAGTGAAAAACTGTTTTTT.